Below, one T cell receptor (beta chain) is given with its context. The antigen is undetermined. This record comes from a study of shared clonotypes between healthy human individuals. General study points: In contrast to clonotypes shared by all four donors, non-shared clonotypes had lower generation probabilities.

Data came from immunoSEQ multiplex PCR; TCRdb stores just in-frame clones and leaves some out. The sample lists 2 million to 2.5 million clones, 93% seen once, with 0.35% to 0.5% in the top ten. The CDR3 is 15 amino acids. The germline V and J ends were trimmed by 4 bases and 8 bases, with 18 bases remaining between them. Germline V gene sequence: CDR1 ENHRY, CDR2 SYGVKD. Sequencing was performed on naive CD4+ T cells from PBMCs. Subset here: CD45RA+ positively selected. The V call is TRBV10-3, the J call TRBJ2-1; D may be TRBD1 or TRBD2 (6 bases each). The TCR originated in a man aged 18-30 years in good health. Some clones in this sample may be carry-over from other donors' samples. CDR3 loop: CAISAGAAIADEQFF. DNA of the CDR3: TGTGCCATCAGTGCGGGGGCCGCCATTGCCGATGAGCAGTTCTTC.